The clone carrying this TCR beta chain was seen a handful of times. The record originates from a study of blood T cell repertoires in COVID-19. This CDR3 has 14 amino acids. Germline values: CDR1 SGDLS, CDR2 YYNGEE. Trimming pared 0 bases from V and 0 bases from J, leaving 5 bases between. Clones were read by immunoSEQ multiplex PCR, and TCRdb kept only the in-frame ones, dropping some. The sample comprises 130,000 to 150,000 clones, 80% of which are singletons, and 10% to 15% rests with the top ten. The genes are TRBV9 and TRBJ2-3; D unclear. This clonotype was obtained from a man in his sixties with active or convalescent COVID-19. Sequenced input: peripheral blood. CDR3 in DNA: TGTGCCAGCAGCGTAGGAGCTAGCACAGATACGCAGTATTTT. This translates into CASSVGASTDTQYF.